This entry is about one T cell receptor beta chain. Germline CDR1 reads LNHDA; CDR2 reads SQIVND (reference sequence). The CDR3 is 15 residues long. Trimming took off 3 bases at V and 4 bases at J, with 15 bases between the two ends. This sample stems from a study of T cell responses to AZD1222 COVID-19 vaccine. The analysis combined second doses at about 4 or about 12 weeks. Libraries were prepared by immunoSEQ multiplex PCR; TCRdb keeps only in-frame clonotypes and omits some of them. This table has 250,000 to 300,000 clones, almost 95% appearing once. The rearrangement joins TRBV19 to TRBJ1-1; maybe TRBD1 (5 bases). The sequence was collected from an adult who received the AZD1222 COVID-19 vaccine. The source material was peripheral blood, sampled 28 days after the second AZD1222 dose. CDR3 amino acids: CASSIGGKWVTEAFF. In DNA form, the CDR3 reads TGTGCCAGTAGTATTGGGGGGAAGTGGGTCACTGAAGCTTTCTTT.